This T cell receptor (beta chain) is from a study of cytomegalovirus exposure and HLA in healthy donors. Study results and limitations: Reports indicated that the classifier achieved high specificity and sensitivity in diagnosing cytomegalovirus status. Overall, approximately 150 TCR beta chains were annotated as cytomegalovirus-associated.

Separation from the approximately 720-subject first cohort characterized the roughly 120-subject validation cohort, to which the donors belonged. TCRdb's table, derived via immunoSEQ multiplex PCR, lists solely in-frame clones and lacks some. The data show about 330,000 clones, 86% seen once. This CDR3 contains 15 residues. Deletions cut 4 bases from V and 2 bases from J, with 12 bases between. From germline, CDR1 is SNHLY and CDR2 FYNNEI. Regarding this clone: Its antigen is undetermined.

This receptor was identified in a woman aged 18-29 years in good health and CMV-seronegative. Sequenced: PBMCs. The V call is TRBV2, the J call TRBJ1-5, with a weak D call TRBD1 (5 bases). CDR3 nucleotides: TGTGCCAGCAGTGCGGGACTGGGCGGCAATCAGCCCCAGCATTTT. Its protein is CASSAGLGGNQPQHF.